This T cell receptor beta chain was captured in a study of response to subunit inactivated influenza vaccine. General study results and limits: Authors suggested each seasonal influenza vaccination recruits few new T cells.

As concerns this clonotype: The antigen remains unidentified.

The CDR3 contains 12 residues. Germline V gene lookup returns CDR1 ENHRY and CDR2 SYGVKD. Trimming pared 8 bases from V and 0 bases from J, leaving 8 bases between. TCRdb re-called the RT-PCR reads with MiXCR, one entry per CDR3 protein. The sample has about 480,000 distinct CDR3 sequences; roughly 25% are singletons. V is TRBV10-3 and J is TRBJ2-7; D ambiguous. Sequencing used CD4+ T cells sorted from PBMCs, obtained roughly 5 days after vaccination. This sequence was found in a man in his fifties who received an inactivated influenza vaccine. The CDR3 is CAISASSYEQYF. As DNA, the CDR3 is TGTGCCATCTCAGCAAGCTCCTACGAGCAGTACTTC.